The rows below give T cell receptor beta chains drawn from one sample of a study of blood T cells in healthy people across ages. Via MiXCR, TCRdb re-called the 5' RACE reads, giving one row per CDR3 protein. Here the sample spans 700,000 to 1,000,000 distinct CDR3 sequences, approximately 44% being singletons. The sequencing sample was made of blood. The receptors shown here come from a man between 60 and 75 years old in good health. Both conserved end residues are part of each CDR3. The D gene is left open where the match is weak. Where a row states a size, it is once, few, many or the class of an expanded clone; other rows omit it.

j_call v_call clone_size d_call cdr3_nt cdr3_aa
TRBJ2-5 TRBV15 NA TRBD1 TGTGCCACCAGCAGAGTACAGGGGCTTCCCAGGGAGACCCAGTACTTC CATSRVQGLPRETQYF
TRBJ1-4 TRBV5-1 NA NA TGCGCCAGCAGCGTCGACAGCGCCGGAGGAAAACTGTTTTTT CASSVDSAGGKLFF
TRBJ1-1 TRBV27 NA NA TGTGCCAGCAGTGCCCCGGGGGCAAACACTGAAGCTTTCTTT CASSAPGANTEAFF
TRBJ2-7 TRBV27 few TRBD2 TGTGCCAGCAGGGGAGCGGGGACGTTAAACGAGCAGTACTTC CASRGAGTLNEQYF
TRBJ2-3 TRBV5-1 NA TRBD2 TGCGCCAGCAGCTTGGCCCCTAGCGGGGGGGCAGATACGCAGTATTTT CASSLAPSGGADTQYF
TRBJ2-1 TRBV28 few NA TGTGCCAGCAGCCGGGACTTGAATGAGCAGTTCTTC CASSRDLNEQFF
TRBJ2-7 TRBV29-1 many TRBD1 TGCAGCGTTCAACCGGGACAGGGCATCTACGAGCAGTACTTC CSVQPGQGIYEQYF
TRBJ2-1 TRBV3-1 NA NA TGTGCCAGCAGCCAAGCTTTATACAATGAGCAGTTCTTC CASSQALYNEQFF
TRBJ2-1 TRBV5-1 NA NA TGCGCCAGCAGCTTGGCCGGGGATTGGGGCACGTTCTTC CASSLAGDWGTFF
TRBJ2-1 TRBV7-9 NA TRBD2 TGTGCCAGCAGTTTGGGAGGGCATAACAATGAGCAGTTCTTC CASSLGGHNNEQFF
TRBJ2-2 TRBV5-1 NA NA TGCGCCAGCAGCTTGGTACAGACGAAGACCGGGGAGCTGTTTTTT CASSLVQTKTGELFF
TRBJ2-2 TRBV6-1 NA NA TGTGCCAGCAGTCTACGGGCCATCACCGGGGAGCTGTTTTTT CASSLRAITGELFF
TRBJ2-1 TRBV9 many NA TGTGCCAGCAGCGTAGGGTCCCTCACTTACAATGAGCAGTTCTTC CASSVGSLTYNEQFF
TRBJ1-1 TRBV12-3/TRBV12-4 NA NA TGTGCCAGCAGTTTAGTTGGCAGGGGAGTAGCTTTCTTT CASSLVGRGVAFF
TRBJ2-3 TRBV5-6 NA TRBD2 TGTGCCAGCAGCTTGGCGGGTCTAGCGGGGATCAAGACAGATACGCAGTATTTT CASSLAGLAGIKTDTQYF
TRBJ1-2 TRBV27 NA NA TGTGCCAGCAGCCCAGGGGTCGTGAATGGCTACACCTTC CASSPGVVNGYTF